The 23 T cell receptor beta chains below were found in one sample sequenced in a study of cytomegalovirus exposure and HLA in healthy donors. The PCR was carried out with 60 Vbeta primers and 13 Jbeta primers. Libraries were prepared by immunoSEQ multiplex PCR; TCRdb keeps only in-frame clonotypes and omits some of them. The table has around 65,000 clones, about four fifths seen once. Sequencing was performed on PBMCs. These receptors were taken from a woman in her twenties or thirties in good health and CMV-seronegative.

Only one count was recorded for this clone. This chain connects TRBV5-1 to TRBJ1-5, with 7 bases that match TRBD1. V lost 0 bases and J lost 7; bases outside the gene matches: 7. The CDR3 covers 15 residues. The germline CDR1 and CDR2 sequences are SGHRS and YFSETQ. CDR3 region: CASSLESGGAQPQHF. The CDR3, as DNA: TGCGCCAGCAGCTTGGAGTCAGGGGGTGCGCAGCCCCAGCATTTT.

This chain's CDR3 is CASSADPGQQTQYF. The CDR3 DNA follows: TGTGCCAGCAGCGCGGACCCGGGACAGCAGACCCAGTACTTC. V gene TRBV9 combines with J gene TRBJ2-5; 7 nucleotides align to TRBD1. J lost 6 bases, V lost 3 bases, and 8 bases had no gene match. The length of the CDR3 is 14 residues. Germline V gene lookup returns CDR1 SGDLS and CDR2 YYNGEE.

This sequence joins TRBV30 and TRBJ2-7, with 7 bases aligning to TRBD2. J was trimmed by 7 bases and V by 8 bases; bases with no gene match: 8. The germline V gene has CDR1 GTSNPN and CDR2 SVGIG (reference sequence). The CDR3 covers 11 residues. CDR3 DNA sequence: TGTGCCGCCTTCTTGGGGGGGGAGCAGTACTTC. Protein sequence: CAAFLGGEQYF.

The chain's CDR3 is CASSFEGNTEAFF. Here the CDR3 DNA reads TGTGCCAGCAGCTTCGAGGGGAACACTGAAGCTTTCTTT. The genes are TRBV7-9 and TRBJ1-1; D ambiguous. V was cut by 3 bases and J by 1 base, with 6 bases left in between. Per germline, CDR1 SEHNR and CDR2 FQNEAQ (reference sequence). CDR3 length equals 13 residues.

The V call is TRBV6-1, the J call TRBJ1-4; 7 nucleotides line up with TRBD1. The CDR3 is 15 amino acids. J lost 7 bases, V lost 6 bases, and 11 bases had no gene match. Germline V gene sequence: CDR1 MNHNS, CDR2 SASEGT. CDR3 in amino acids: CASRAGGLSSEKLFF. The CDR3 coding sequence is TGTGCCAGCAGAGCAGGGGGGCTAAGTAGTGAAAAACTGTTTTTT.

The CDR3 DNA reads TGTGCCTGGAATAGGGCGGGGGGGCTCAATGAGCAGTTCTTC. Protein sequence: CAWNRAGGLNEQFF. The V gene is TRBV30, the J gene TRBJ2-1; 9 bases align to TRBD2. This CDR3 region has 14 residues. Unmatched junction bases numbered 7, after V lost 4 bases and J lost 6 bases. Germline loops: CDR1 GTSNPN, CDR2 SVGIG (reference sequence).

This sequence joins TRBV30 and TRBJ2-5, with TRBD2 matching 14 bases. The CDR3 loop spans 16 amino acids. Germline V gene data show CDR1 as GTSNPN and CDR2 as SVGIG (reference sequence). J lost 5 bases, V lost 3 bases, and 8 bases had no gene match. In DNA form, the CDR3 reads TGTGCCTGGAGCGCCGGGACTAGCGGGAGTGGCGAGACCCAGTACTTC. It translates to CAWSAGTSGSGETQYF. Combining the CDR3 with reference TRBV30 and TRBJ2-5 gives the whole variable domain SQTIHQWPATLVQPVGSPLSLECTVEGTSNPNLYWYRQAAGRGLQLLFYSVGIGQISSEVPQNLSASRPQDRQFILSSKKLLLSDSGFYLCAWSAGTSGSGETQYFGPGTRLLVL.

This chain links TRBV30 with TRBJ1-1; TRBD1 might be the D (5 bases). Trimming stripped 2 bases from V and 4 bases from J, with 14 bases between. The germline V gene encodes CDR1 GTSNPN and CDR2 SVGIG (reference sequence). The CDR3 runs 14 residues. CDR3 sequence: CAWSWGNGGTEAFF. The CDR3 nucleotides read TGTGCCTGGAGTTGGGGTAACGGGGGCACTGAAGCTTTCTTT.

The chain has TRBV5-6 and TRBJ1-1; D remains ambiguous. The germline CDR1 and CDR2 sequences are SGHDT and YYEEEE. Trimming cost V 6 bases and J 8 bases, with 17 bases left between them. This CDR3 contains 13 residues. The CDR3 reads CASTGASVAEAFF. The CDR3 nucleotides read TGTGCCAGCACCGGTGCTAGCGTCGCGGAAGCTTTCTTT.

This sequence joins TRBV6-5 and TRBJ1-4; 9 positions agree with TRBD1. From germline, CDR1 is MNHEY and CDR2 SVGAGI. V dropped 8 bases and J dropped 3; count of bases not matched to a gene: 4. This CDR3 is 14 amino acids long. The DNA of the CDR3 is TGTGCCAGCGGGAGGACAGGGGCTAATGAAAAACTGTTTTTT. It is translated as CASGRTGANEKLFF.

The V and J genes are TRBV6-1 and TRBJ2-1, with D possibly matching TRBD1 (5 bases). The V end was cut by 7 bases, the J end by 4 bases, with 17 bases between. CDR1 and CDR2 (germline): MNHNS, SASEGT. This CDR3 comprises 15 residues. CDR3: CASITGPDTYNEQFF. For the CDR3, the DNA is TGTGCCAGCATAACAGGCCCAGACACATACAATGAGCAGTTCTTC.

V usage is TRBV4-3 and J usage is TRBJ1-1, with D maybe TRBD1 (6 bases). V lost 0 bases to trimming and J lost 7 bases, with 15 bases between them. The CDR3 is 15 amino acids. Germline CDR1 reads LGHNA; CDR2 reads YSLEER. The CDR3 DNA follows: TGCGCCAGCAGCCAAGAGGGAGGGGGTAGGAATGAAGCTTTCTTT. Its protein product is CASSQEGGGRNEAFF.

This clone was seen only a few times. The CDR3 region has the DNA TGCGCCAGCAGCCGAATAACAGGGCTGACTGAAGCTTTCTTT. Its protein product is CASSRITGLTEAFF. The chain carries TRBV4-3 and TRBJ1-1, with D tentatively TRBD1 (6 bases). Trimming left V 4 bases short and J 5 bases short, with 14 bases between. Per germline, CDR1 LGHNA and CDR2 YSLEER. The CDR3 loop spans 14 amino acids.

This chain uses TRBV19 with TRBJ2-3; unclear D gene. CDR3 size: 11 residues. The ends were cut back, 6 bases at V and 2 bases at J, with 3 bases in the middle. CDR1 and CDR2 (germline): LNHDA, SQIVND (reference sequence). CDR3 residues: CASSFTDTQYF. Written as DNA, the CDR3 is TGTGCCAGTAGCTTCACAGATACGCAGTATTTT.

This clone showed up just a few times. The chain employs TRBV27 and TRBJ2-5; 9 bases are shared with TRBD1. The V and J ends lost 5 bases and 5 bases, in that order; junction bases with no gene match: 3. CDR1 and CDR2 from the germline V gene are MNHEY and SMNVEV (reference sequence). This CDR3 region has 13 residues. DNA for the CDR3: TGTGCCAGCAGTAGACAGGGGGGGGAGACCCAGTACTTC. Amino acids: CASSRQGGETQYF.

The chain links TRBV28 to TRBJ1-5; D is possibly TRBD1 (5 bases). This CDR3 has 12 residues. Between the trimmed V and J ends, which lost 8 bases and 6 bases, there was a span of 11 bases. Germline V gives CDR1 MDHEN, CDR2 SYDVKM. CDR3 residues: CASERGGQPQHF. In DNA form, the CDR3 reads TGTGCCAGCGAAAGGGGCGGTCAGCCCCAGCATTTT. Combining the CDR3 with reference TRBV28 and TRBJ1-5 gives the whole variable domain DVKVTQSSRYLVKRTGEKVFLECVQDMDHENMFWYRQDPGLGLRLIYFSYDVKMKEKGDIPEGYSVSREKKERFSLILESASTNQTSMYLCASERGGQPQHFGDGTRLSIL.

The J gene is TRBJ2-7, the V gene TRBV10-3; TRBD1 agrees at 9 bases. The ends lost 5 bases at V and 3 bases at J; junction bases unmatched: 5. The germline CDR1 and CDR2 sequences are ENHRY and SYGVKD. The CDR3 has 14 amino acids. In DNA, the CDR3 is TGTGCCATCAGTACAGGGGGCGCCCGCTACGAGCAGTACTTC. This gives the protein CAISTGGARYEQYF.

V gene TRBV6-5 combines with J gene TRBJ1-6; 7 nucleotides agree with TRBD1. The V and J ends lost 5 bases and 6 bases, in that order; junction bases with no gene match: 7. CDR1 and CDR2 (germline): MNHEY, SVGAGI. The CDR3 has 15 residues. The DNA for the CDR3 is TGTGCCAGCAGTCCTACAGGGGTGGTTAATTCACCCCTCCACTTT. Its protein is CASSPTGVVNSPLHF.

Points on this clone: This specimen includes other DNA sequences encoding the same CDR3. The V gene is TRBV27, the J gene TRBJ2-5; D possibly corresponds to TRBD1 (5 bases). The CDR3 consists of 12 residues. Trimming removed 5 bases at V and 3 bases at J, with 7 bases between. Germline CDR1 MNHEY, CDR2 SMNVEV (reference sequence). CDR3 in amino acids: CASSGREETQYF. CDR3 nucleotide sequence: TGTGCCAGCAGTGGCAGGGAAGAGACCCAGTACTTC.

This chain connects TRBV4-1 to TRBJ1-6; perhaps TRBD1 as D (5 bases). The V gene lost 1 base and the J gene lost 7 bases, with 17 bases spanning the gap. This CDR3 contains 17 residues. Germline V lookup: CDR1 MGHRA, CDR2 YSYEKL. The CDR3 is CASSQGAGVGGNSPLHF. The CDR3 DNA reads TGCGCCAGCAGCCAAGGGGCCGGGGTGGGGGGAAATTCACCCCTCCACTTT.

This rearrangement joins TRBV23-1 to TRBJ2-7; D gene ambiguous. TRBV23-1 counts as an open reading frame of uncertain function. This CDR3 comprises 14 residues. Trimming removed 4 bases from V and 0 bases from J, with 10 bases in between. The CDR3 sequence is CASSLHSPSYEQYF. The CDR3 DNA reads as TGCGCCAGCAGTCTCCACAGTCCCTCCTACGAGCAGTACTTC.

The count of this clone is one. The chain combines TRBV7-7 with TRBJ2-7; 8 nucleotides agree with TRBD1. This CDR3 spans 13 amino acids. V shed 5 bases and J 5 bases; nucleotides not matched to a gene: 5. CDR1 is SSHAT and CDR2 is FNYEAQ in the germline V gene (reference sequence). The CDR3 coding sequence is TGTGCCAGCAGCGTCGGACAGGGCAACGAGCAGTACTTC. Encoded protein: CASSVGQGNEQYF.

This clone was picked up one time. The chain employs TRBV15 and TRBJ2-2, with a tentative D call TRBD2 (5 bases). V lost 4 bases and J lost 3, with 12 bases in between. The germline V gene has CDR1 LNHNV and CDR2 YYDKDF (reference sequence). This CDR3 region has 15 residues. CDR3 residues: CATSTATRDTGELFF. The CDR3 coding sequence is TGTGCCACCAGCACCGCAACGAGGGACACCGGGGAGCTGTTTTTT.